This passage covers 24 T cell receptor beta chains from one sample sequenced in a study of identifying expanded T cells in peripheral blood. Generated by immunoSEQ multiplex PCR, the TCRdb table keeps only in-frame clones and is missing some. This table holds about 90,000 clones, approximately 86% found once. Sample: blood. The receptors shown here come from a person aged 18-70 years in good health.

The J gene is TRBJ1-2, the V gene TRBV7-6; possibly TRBD1 for D (6 bases). The V end was cut by 5 bases, the J end by 4 bases, with 17 bases between. The CDR3 sequence is 15 residues long. Germline V gene data show CDR1 as SGHVS and CDR2 as FNYEAQ. CDR3 DNA: TGTGCCAGCAGCCCCGGACAGTTTTTTGGCTATGGCTACACCTTC. Translated: CASSPGQFFGYGYTF.

The J gene is TRBJ1-6, the V gene TRBV18; D is unclear. The CDR3 length is 14 residues. Trimming cost V 3 bases and J 4 bases, with 7 bases left between them. CDR1 KGHSH and CDR2 LQKENI come from the germline V gene. The CDR3 region has the DNA TGTGCCAGCTCACCGGGCACTTATAATTCACCCCTCCACTTT. Its protein is CASSPGTYNSPLHF.

The chain's CDR3 is CASREPGGHNEQFF. DNA of the CDR3: TGCGCCAGCAGGGAGCCGGGAGGCCACAATGAGCAGTTCTTC. The chain uses TRBV5-1 and TRBJ2-1, with 7 bases matching TRBD2. The germline V gene has CDR1 SGHRS and CDR2 YFSETQ. V gave up 5 bases and J gave up 5 bases; unmatched junction bases: 7. This CDR3 contains 14 residues. The entire variable domain, with the rest obtained from reference TRBV5-1 and TRBJ2-1, is as follows: KAGVTQTPRYLIKTRGQQVTLSCSPISGHRSVSWYQQTPGQGLQFLFEYFSETQRNKGNFPGRFSGRQFSNSRSEMNVSTLELGDSALYLCASREPGGHNEQFFGPGTRLTVL.

The V gene is TRBV7-2, the J gene TRBJ2-1; 10 positions match TRBD2. Germline V gene sequence: CDR1 SGHTA, CDR2 FQGNSA. The CDR3 has 15 residues. With 5 bases clipped from V and 9 bases from J, the junction kept 10 bases outside the gene matches. CDR3 DNA sequence: TGTGCCAGCAGCCCCTCCCCGCTAGCGGGGGTTGAGCAGTTCTTC. Amino acids: CASSPSPLAGVEQFF.

V usage is TRBV6-5 and J usage is TRBJ1-1; D is ambiguous. Germline CDR1 and CDR2: MNHEY and SVGAGI. This CDR3 region has 12 residues. With 6 bases removed from V and 1 base from J, the gap between germline ends came to 6 bases. Written as DNA, the CDR3 is TGTGCCAGCAGCCTGAAGAACACTGAAGCTTTCTTT. Residues: CASSLKNTEAFF.

The chain links TRBV18 to TRBJ2-5; D gene ambiguous. The length of the CDR3 is 14 residues. The germline V gene encodes CDR1 KGHSH and CDR2 LQKENI. V shed 2 bases and J shed 2 bases, with 9 bases lying between them. CDR3 DNA sequence: TGTGCCAGCTCACCATGGCAGAAACAAGAGACCCAGTACTTC. Its protein is CASSPWQKQETQYF.

The rearrangement links TRBV30 to TRBJ1-1; possibly TRBD1 for D (5 bases). This CDR3 has 13 residues. V lost 1 base and J 2 bases, leaving 8 bases between the germline ends. Germline loops: CDR1 GTSNPN, CDR2 SVGIG (reference sequence). The CDR3 protein is CAWSGQLNTEAFF. CDR3 sequence (DNA): TGTGCCTGGAGTGGACAGCTTAACACTGAAGCTTTCTTT.

A few counts support this clone. The V gene is TRBV5-4, the J gene TRBJ1-6; no firm D call. The CDR3 is 13 amino acids. V was pared by 0 bases and J by 6 bases, with 4 bases between. Germline V gene sequence: CDR1 SGHNT, CDR2 YYREEE (reference sequence). DNA of the CDR3: TGTGCCAGCAGCTTGGACAGTAATTCACCCCTCCACTTT. Its protein is CASSLDSNSPLHF.

The chain recombines TRBV5-1 with TRBJ1-1; TRBD1 matches at 7 bases. Trimming at V came to 2 bases and at J to 5 bases, leaving 3 bases not matched to a gene. Germline CDR1 SGHRS, CDR2 YFSETQ. The CDR3 is made up of 13 amino acids. CDR3 protein: CASSFGQATEAFF. The CDR3 nucleotides read TGCGCCAGCAGCTTCGGACAGGCTACTGAAGCTTTCTTT.

The CDR3: CASSQLPTAENEQYF. CDR3 coding DNA: TGCGCCAGCAGCCAATTACCGACAGCGGAAAACGAGCAGTACTTC. V and J are TRBV4-1 and TRBJ2-7; D tentatively fits TRBD1 or TRBD2 (5 bases each). Deletions cut 2 bases from V and 5 bases from J, with 16 bases between. The V gene's germline CDR1 is MGHRA and CDR2 YSYEKL. The CDR3 spans 15 residues.

This chain uses TRBV4-1 with TRBJ2-1, with D uncertain. V was trimmed by 2 bases and J by 5 bases, leaving 7 bases between them. Germline V gene data show CDR1 as MGHRA and CDR2 as YSYEKL. The CDR3 totals 13 residues. The CDR3 is CASSQLWDNEQFF. The CDR3 nucleotides are TGCGCCAGCAGCCAATTATGGGACAATGAGCAGTTCTTC.

J is TRBJ1-1 and V is TRBV19; D is undetermined. This CDR3 region has 13 residues. Germline CDR1 reads LNHDA; CDR2 reads SQIVND (reference sequence). V lost 5 bases and J 1 base, leaving 8 bases between the germline ends. CDR3 sequence reads: CASSWRANTEAFF. The CDR3 nucleotides read TGTGCCAGTAGTTGGAGAGCGAACACTGAAGCTTTCTTT.

V usage is TRBV5-1 and J usage is TRBJ2-1, with D tentatively TRBD1 (6 bases). This CDR3 has 15 amino acids. The germline V and J ends were trimmed by 4 bases and 4 bases, with 15 bases remaining between them. Germline loops: CDR1 SGHRS, CDR2 YFSETQ. The DNA for the CDR3 is TGCGCCAGCAGCCCGGGTCAGGGGTTTTACAATGAGCAGTTCTTC. As protein: CASSPGQGFYNEQFF.

The V gene is TRBV4-1, the J gene TRBJ1-5, with a possible D match to TRBD1 (6 bases). This CDR3 is built from 21 residues. Looked up from germline, CDR1 is MGHRA and CDR2 is YSYEKL. The ends were cut back, 1 base at V and 2 bases at J, with 27 bases in the middle. The CDR3 sequence is CASSQVDPRNRAGGRNQPQHF. The CDR3 DNA follows: TGCGCCAGCAGCCAAGTCGACCCGCGAAACAGGGCTGGAGGGCGCAATCAGCCCCAGCATTTT.

The chain carries TRBV11-2 and TRBJ1-1; D unresolved. V lost 1 base to trimming and J lost 10 bases, with 7 bases between them. The CDR3 spans 11 residues. In germline, CDR1 is SGHAT, CDR2 FQNNGV. The CDR3 region is CASSLGSGAFF. As DNA, the CDR3 is TGTGCCAGCAGCTTAGGGAGTGGAGCTTTCTTT.

This CDR3 is CAWKGLGGSFYKETQYF. CDR3 nucleotides: TGTGCCTGGAAAGGGTTGGGTGGCAGTTTCTACAAGGAGACCCAGTACTTC. The chain joins TRBV30 to TRBJ2-5, with no clear D. Between the trimmed V and J ends, which lost 4 bases and 5 bases, there was a span of 26 bases. This CDR3 is 17 amino acids long. The germline V gene has CDR1 GTSNPN and CDR2 SVGIG (reference sequence). Supplemented by reference TRBV30 and TRBJ2-5, the full variable domain reads SQTIHQWPATLVQPVGSPLSLECTVEGTSNPNLYWYRQAAGRGLQLLFYSVGIGQISSEVPQNLSASRPQDRQFILSSKKLLLSDSGFYLCAWKGLGGSFYKETQYFGPGTRLLVL.

V is TRBV4-3 and J is TRBJ2-3; the D gene could be TRBD1 or TRBD2 (5 bases each). The germline CDR1 and CDR2 sequences are LGHNA and YSLEER. V was pared by 0 bases and J by 2 bases, with 18 bases between. The CDR3 is 18 residues long. As DNA, the CDR3 is TGCGCCAGCAGCCAAGACCTGTTGAGGGGATATGACACAGATACGCAGTATTTT. It translates to CASSQDLLRGYDTDTQYF.

This chain connects TRBV9 to TRBJ2-7; unclear D gene. Looked up from germline, CDR1 is SGDLS and CDR2 is YYNGEE. Trimming removed 3 bases from V and 3 bases from J, with 19 bases in between. The CDR3 is 16 amino acids. Written as DNA, the CDR3 is TGTGCCAGCAGCGCCCGACCGGGCGCGAACCTCTACGAGCAGTACTTC. Its translation is CASSARPGANLYEQYF.

The rearrangement joins TRBV4-1 to TRBJ2-1; 7 bases fit TRBD1. V was pared by 1 base and J by 9 bases, with 3 bases of the junction left unmatched. The germline V gene encodes CDR1 MGHRA and CDR2 YSYEKL. The CDR3 runs to 13 residues. In DNA form, the CDR3 reads TGCGCCAGCAGCCAAGGCAGGGGGATTGAGCAGTTCTTC. This translates into CASSQGRGIEQFF.

J is TRBJ2-2 and V is TRBV27; D call uncertain. Per germline, CDR1 MNHEY and CDR2 SMNVEV (reference sequence). CDR3 length: 17 amino acids. The V gene lost 2 bases and the J gene lost 4 bases, with 17 bases spanning the gap. In DNA, the CDR3 is TGTGCCAGCAGTTTAAGGTTTGCGCGTACAGTCACCGGGGAGCTGTTTTTT. Translation gives CASSLRFARTVTGELFF.

V usage is TRBV27 and J usage is TRBJ2-5; 7 bases agree with TRBD1. Germline V gene lookup returns CDR1 MNHEY and CDR2 SMNVEV (reference sequence). With 8 bases clipped from V and 5 bases from J, the junction kept 11 bases outside the gene matches. CDR3 length: 14 amino acids. The CDR3 region has the DNA TGTGCCAGCGCACCCAGAGGGGGCTTTGAGACCCAGTACTTC. This codes for CASAPRGGFETQYF.

In nucleotides, the CDR3 is TGTGCCAGCAGCGGAGCGGGGAGCCTTTACAATGAGCAGTTCTTC. Protein: CASSGAGSLYNEQFF. V usage is TRBV9 and J usage is TRBJ2-1, with 7 bases matching TRBD2. The CDR3 is 15 amino acids. Germline loops: CDR1 SGDLS, CDR2 YYNGEE. The J segment lost 4 bases and the V segment lost 3 bases, leaving 7 bases of the junction unmatched.

The chain carries TRBV6-6 and TRBJ1-1, with D possibly matching TRBD1 (5 bases). This CDR3 region has 15 residues. Germline CDR1 is MNHNY and CDR2 is SVGAGI (reference sequence). The V end was cut by 2 bases, the J end by 7 bases, with 17 bases between. The CDR3 loop is CASSYHLGRVGEAFF. The DNA of the CDR3 is TGTGCCAGCAGTTACCACCTGGGCAGGGTGGGTGAAGCTTTCTTT.

The chain recombines TRBV19 with TRBJ1-5; D is unresolved. The V end lost 4 bases, the J end lost 3 bases, and 10 bases lay between the germline ends. The CDR3 consists of 14 residues. Germline V gives CDR1 LNHDA, CDR2 SQIVND (reference sequence). As DNA, the CDR3 is TGTGCCAGTAGTAAACTCGCTTCCAATCAGCCCCAGCATTTT. It yields the protein CASSKLASNQPQHF.